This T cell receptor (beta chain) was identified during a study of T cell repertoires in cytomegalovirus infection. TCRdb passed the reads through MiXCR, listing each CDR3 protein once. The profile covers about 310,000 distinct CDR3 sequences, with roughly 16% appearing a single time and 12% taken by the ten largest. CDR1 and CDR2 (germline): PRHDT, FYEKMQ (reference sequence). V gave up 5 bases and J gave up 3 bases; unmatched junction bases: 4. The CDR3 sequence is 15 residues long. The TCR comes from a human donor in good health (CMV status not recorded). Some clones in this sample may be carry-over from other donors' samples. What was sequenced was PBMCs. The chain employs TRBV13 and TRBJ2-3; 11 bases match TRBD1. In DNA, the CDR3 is TGTGCCAGCAGCGCCGGGGACAGGGGGACAGATACGCAGTATTTT. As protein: CASSAGDRGTDTQYF.